These T cell receptor beta chains were read from a single sample in a study of tumour-infiltrating T cells in Burkitt lymphoma. Assay used: immunoSEQ multiplex PCR; TCRdb lists only in-frame clones, some missing. The sample contains 15,000 to 20,000 clones, about 80% of which appear only once. Sequencing used tumor tissue. The source is a human donor with diffuse large B-cell lymphoma. Both conserved end residues are part of each CDR3. D genes are given only for firm matches. Not every row has a clone size; where given, it reads once, few, many or a size class.

d_call: -; v_call: TRBV5-1; j_call: TRBJ2-3; clone_size: -; cdr3_nt: TGCGCCAGCAGCTCCCGAGACAGCGAGGGAGACACGCAGTATTTT; cdr3_aa: CASSSRDSEGDTQYF
d_call: TRBD1; v_call: TRBV10-3; j_call: TRBJ1-1; clone_size: -; cdr3_nt: TGTGCCATCAGTGAGTCGGGCAGGGGGGGGACTGAAGCTTTCTTT; cdr3_aa: CAISESGRGGTEAFF
d_call: TRBD1; v_call: TRBV27; j_call: TRBJ1-2; clone_size: -; cdr3_nt: TGTGCCAGCAGTTCCCGACAGGGAGCTAACTATGGCTACACCTTC; cdr3_aa: CASSSRQGANYGYTF
d_call: -; v_call: TRBV9; j_call: TRBJ1-5; clone_size: -; cdr3_nt: TGTGCCAGCAGCGTAGGCGACAGCGATCAGCCCCAGCATTTT; cdr3_aa: CASSVGDSDQPQHF
d_call: -; v_call: TRBV7-9; j_call: TRBJ1-2; clone_size: few; cdr3_nt: TGTGCCAGCAGCTTAACCGGGCAAGACAACTATGGCTACACCTTC; cdr3_aa: CASSLTGQDNYGYTF
d_call: -; v_call: TRBV10-1; j_call: TRBJ2-2; clone_size: -; cdr3_nt: TGCGCCAGCAGACCGACAGCGAACACCGGGGAGCTGTTTTTT; cdr3_aa: CASRPTANTGELFF
d_call: -; v_call: TRBV25-1; j_call: TRBJ2-7; clone_size: few; cdr3_nt: TGTGCCAGCAGTGAACCCTCCCTACGGGGCGAGCAGTACTTC; cdr3_aa: CASSEPSLRGEQYF
d_call: -; v_call: TRBV4-2; j_call: TRBJ1-1; clone_size: -; cdr3_nt: TGTGCCAGCAGCCAGAGAGGGGGAAACACTGAAGCTTTCTTT; cdr3_aa: CASSQRGGNTEAFF
d_call: -; v_call: TRBV11-2; j_call: TRBJ2-7; clone_size: -; cdr3_nt: TGTGCCAGCAGCTTAGATATGAGCACAGGGTGGTACTTC; cdr3_aa: CASSLDMSTGWYF
d_call: -; v_call: TRBV7-9; j_call: TRBJ1-6; clone_size: -; cdr3_nt: TGTGCCAGCAGCGCAACCCCCCAGGGATCGGGATCACCCCTCCACTTT; cdr3_aa: CASSATPQGSGSPLHF
d_call: -; v_call: TRBV27; j_call: TRBJ1-4; clone_size: -; cdr3_nt: TGTGCCAGCAGTTCGGTGGGGTTTAATGAAAAACTGTTTTTT; cdr3_aa: CASSSVGFNEKLFF
d_call: -; v_call: TRBV18; j_call: TRBJ1-2; clone_size: -; cdr3_nt: TGTGCCAGCTCACTCACCGGGGCCGGAGGGGGCTACACCTTC; cdr3_aa: CASSLTGAGGGYTF
d_call: TRBD1; v_call: TRBV6-1; j_call: TRBJ1-5; clone_size: -; cdr3_nt: TGTGCCAGCAGTAAAGACAGGGATCAGCCCCAGCATTTT; cdr3_aa: CASSKDRDQPQHF
d_call: -; v_call: TRBV5-6; j_call: TRBJ1-3; clone_size: -; cdr3_nt: TGTGCCAGCAGCCCAGAGACAGGAAACACCATATATTTT; cdr3_aa: CASSPETGNTIYF
d_call: -; v_call: TRBV27; j_call: TRBJ2-7; clone_size: -; cdr3_nt: TGTGCCAGCAGTTTCTCGGCGTCCTACGAGCAGTACTTC; cdr3_aa: CASSFSASYEQYF
d_call: TRBD1; v_call: TRBV7-8; j_call: TRBJ1-2; clone_size: -; cdr3_nt: TGTGCCAGCAGCTTAGGCCCACCGGGACAGGGTAACGGCTACACCTTC; cdr3_aa: CASSLGPPGQGNGYTF
d_call: -; v_call: TRBV6-5; j_call: TRBJ2-2; clone_size: few; cdr3_nt: TGTGCCAGCAGTTACTCGGGCGCTACGAACACCGGGGAGCTGTTTTTT; cdr3_aa: CASSYSGATNTGELFF
d_call: -; v_call: TRBV5-6; j_call: TRBJ2-6; clone_size: once; cdr3_nt: TGTGCCAGCAGCTTGGCAGGCAGCTCTGGGGCCAACGTCCTGACTTTC; cdr3_aa: CASSLAGSSGANVLTF
d_call: -; v_call: TRBV7-9; j_call: TRBJ1-3; clone_size: -; cdr3_nt: TGTGCCAGCAGCTTGCCCGGTGGAAACACCATATATTTT; cdr3_aa: CASSLPGGNTIYF
d_call: -; v_call: TRBV4-3; j_call: TRBJ1-2; clone_size: -; cdr3_nt: TGCGCCAGCAGCTACGGAGTACAAGGGCAATCCTATGGCTACACCTTC; cdr3_aa: CASSYGVQGQSYGYTF
d_call: -; v_call: TRBV7-2; j_call: TRBJ1-1; clone_size: few; cdr3_nt: TGTGCCAGCAGCTTATCAGTGAACACTGAAGCTTTCTTT; cdr3_aa: CASSLSVNTEAFF
d_call: TRBD2; v_call: TRBV7-6; j_call: TRBJ2-3; clone_size: -; cdr3_nt: TGTGCCAGCAGCTTACCTAGCGGGGGTAGCACAGATACGCAGTATTTT; cdr3_aa: CASSLPSGGSTDTQYF
d_call: TRBD1; v_call: TRBV5-5; j_call: TRBJ2-1; clone_size: -; cdr3_nt: TGTGCCAGCAGCTCAGGGGGTTACTCCTACAATGAGCAGTTCTTC; cdr3_aa: CASSSGGYSYNEQFF
d_call: TRBD2; v_call: TRBV13; j_call: TRBJ2-7; clone_size: -; cdr3_nt: TGTGCCAGCAGCTCGACTAGCGGCTCCTACGAGCAGTACTTC; cdr3_aa: CASSSTSGSYEQYF
d_call: TRBD1; v_call: TRBV10-3; j_call: TRBJ1-1; clone_size: -; cdr3_nt: TGTGCCATCAGTGGAGCGGGGGCAGGGGGGGCTGAAGCTTTCTTT; cdr3_aa: CAISGAGAGGAEAFF
d_call: -; v_call: TRBV7-8; j_call: TRBJ1-1; clone_size: -; cdr3_nt: TGTGCCAGCAGCTTGACGGATATGAACACTGAAGCTTTCTTT; cdr3_aa: CASSLTDMNTEAFF